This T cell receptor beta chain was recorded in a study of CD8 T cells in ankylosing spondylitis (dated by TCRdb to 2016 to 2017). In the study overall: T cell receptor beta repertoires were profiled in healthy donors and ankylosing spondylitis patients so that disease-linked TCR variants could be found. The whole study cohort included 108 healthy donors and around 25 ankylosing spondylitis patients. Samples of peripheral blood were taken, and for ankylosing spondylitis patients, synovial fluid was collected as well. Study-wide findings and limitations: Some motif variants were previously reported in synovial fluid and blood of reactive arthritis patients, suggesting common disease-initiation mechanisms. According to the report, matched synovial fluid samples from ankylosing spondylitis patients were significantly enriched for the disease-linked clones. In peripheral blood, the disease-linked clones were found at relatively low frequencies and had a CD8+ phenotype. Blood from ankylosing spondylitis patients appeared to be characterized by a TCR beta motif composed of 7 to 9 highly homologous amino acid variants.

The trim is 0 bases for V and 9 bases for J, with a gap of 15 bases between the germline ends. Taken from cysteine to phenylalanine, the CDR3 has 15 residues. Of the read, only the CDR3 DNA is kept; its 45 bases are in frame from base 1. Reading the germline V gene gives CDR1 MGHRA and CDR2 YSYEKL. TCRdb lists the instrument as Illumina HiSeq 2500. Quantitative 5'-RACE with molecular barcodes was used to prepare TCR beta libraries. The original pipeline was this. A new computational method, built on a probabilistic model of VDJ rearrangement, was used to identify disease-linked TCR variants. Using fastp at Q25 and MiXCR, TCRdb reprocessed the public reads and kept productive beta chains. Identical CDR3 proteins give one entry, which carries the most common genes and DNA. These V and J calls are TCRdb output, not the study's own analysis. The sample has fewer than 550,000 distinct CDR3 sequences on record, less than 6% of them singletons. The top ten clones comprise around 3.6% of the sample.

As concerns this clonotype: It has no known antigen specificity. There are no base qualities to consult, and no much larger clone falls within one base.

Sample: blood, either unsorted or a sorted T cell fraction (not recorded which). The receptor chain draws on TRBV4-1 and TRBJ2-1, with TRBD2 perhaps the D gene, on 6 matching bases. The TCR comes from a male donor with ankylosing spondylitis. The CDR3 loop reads CASSQEITGAGEQFF. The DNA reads TGCGCCAGCAGCCAAGAAATAACGGGAGCAGGTGAGCAGTTCTTC.